One sample yielded the 2 T cell receptor beta chains listed below, sequenced in a study of T cell responses to AZD1222 COVID-19 vaccine. Clones were sequenced by immunoSEQ multiplex PCR, and TCRdb holds only the in-frame ones, with some missing. The sample gives fewer than 110,000 clones, about 90% of which show up once; around 4.8% is in the top ten. Material: peripheral blood, obtained on day 0 of AZD1222 vaccination. The receptors come from an adult in good health.

V is TRBV5-1 and J is TRBJ1-6; maybe TRBD1 (6 bases). Trimming shortened V by 0 bases and J by 6 bases, and 13 bases separated the two germline ends. Germline-derived CDR1 and CDR2 are SGHRS and YFSETQ. This CDR3 has 16 amino acids. Here the CDR3 DNA reads TGCGCCAGCAGCTTGGCGGAGGGGGGAGGTAATTCACCCCTCCACTTT. It encodes CASSLAEGGGNSPLHF.

The genes are TRBV7-6 and TRBJ2-7, with 8 bases matching TRBD1. Trimming at V came to 5 bases and at J to 3 bases, leaving 12 bases not matched to a gene. The germline gives CDR1 SGHVS, CDR2 FNYEAQ. The CDR3 totals 16 residues. The CDR3 reads CASSPQAGGILYEQYF. The CDR3 coding sequence is TGTGCCAGCAGCCCCCAGGCAGGGGGCATTCTCTACGAGCAGTACTTC.